The next 20 T cell receptor beta chains were all read from a single sample in a study of T cells after yellow fever vaccination. TCRdb analysed the 5' RACE reads with MiXCR anew, one entry per CDR3 protein. The sample records 230,000 or so distinct CDR3 sequences, approximately 3.8% being singletons. Sequences were derived from PBMCs, sampled 15 days after the yellow fever booster vaccination. These receptors were collected from a man younger than 35 who received the YFV17D yellow fever vaccine.

This clonotype was counted only a few times. The chain recombines TRBV6-5 with TRBJ2-1; TRBD2 matches at 8 bases. This CDR3 has 15 residues. Trimming at V came to 8 bases and at J to 0 bases, leaving 6 bases not matched to a gene. Germline lookup yields CDR1 MNHEY and CDR2 SVGAGI. CDR3 residues: CASGERGSSYNEQFF. The CDR3 region has the DNA TGTGCCAGCGGGGAGCGGGGGAGCTCCTACAATGAGCAGTTCTTC.

This clonotype came up many times. The gene calls are TRBV6-5 and TRBJ2-5; D gene uncertain. V was clipped by 0 bases and J by 0 bases, with 5 bases between them. In germline, CDR1 is MNHEY, CDR2 SVGAGI. The CDR3 extends over 14 amino acids. In DNA form, the CDR3 reads TGTGCCAGCAGTTACTCGAAGTACCAAGAGACCCAGTACTTC. This sequence encodes CASSYSKYQETQYF.

This clonotype was counted at least ten times. The V and J genes are TRBV7-9 and TRBJ2-3; D possibly corresponds to TRBD2 (6 bases). This CDR3 has 13 amino acids. Germline V CDR1 and CDR2: SEHNR, FQNEAQ (reference sequence). V lost 6 bases, J lost 2 bases, and 9 bases lay in between. This CDR3 is CASRRDSTDTQYF. In nucleotides, the CDR3 is TGTGCCAGCAGGAGGGACTCCACAGATACGCAGTATTTT. Supplemented by reference TRBV7-9 and TRBJ2-3, the full variable domain reads DTGVSQNPRHKITKRGQNVTFRCDPISEHNRLYWYRQTLGQGPEFLTYFQNEAQLEKSRLLSDRFSAERPKGSFSTLEIQRTEQGDSAMYLCASRRDSTDTQYFGPGTRLTVL.

This clonotype was found many times. The V call is TRBV20-1, the J call TRBJ1-5; D is possibly TRBD1 (6 bases). Trimming removed 6 bases from V and 0 bases from J, with 12 bases in between. Per the germline V gene, CDR1 is DFQATT and CDR2 is SNEGSKA (reference sequence). CDR3 length equals 14 residues. The CDR3 sequence: CSAAGTPSNQPQHF. The CDR3 nucleotides read TGCAGTGCAGCAGGGACACCTAGCAATCAGCCCCAGCATTTT.

In this sample, this clonotype turned up a few times. The rearrangement links TRBV18 to TRBJ2-3, with TRBD1 matching 7 bases. The V segment lost 0 bases and the J segment 3 bases; nucleotides outside the gene matches: 6. The length of the CDR3 is 16 residues. Germline V gives CDR1 KGHSH, CDR2 LQKENI. CDR3 sequence reads: CASSPPNRGFTDTQYF. The DNA for the CDR3 is TGTGCCAGCTCACCACCGAACAGGGGATTTACAGATACGCAGTATTTT.

Ten or more counts support this clonotype. The chain employs TRBV10-3 and TRBJ2-1; perhaps TRBD2 as D (6 bases). Trimming shortened V by 6 bases and J by 0 bases, and 12 bases separated the two germline ends. This CDR3 comprises 15 residues. CDR1 is ENHRY, CDR2 SYGVKD, per germline. In nucleotides, the CDR3 is TGTGCCATCAGAACGCTGACTAGCTCCTACAATGAGCAGTTCTTC. This encodes CAIRTLTSSYNEQFF.

In its sample, this clonotype was seen many times. The chain is built from TRBV6-2 or TRBV6-3 and TRBJ1-5; D is uncertain. The CDR3 has 12 residues. Trimming shortened V by 6 bases and J by 4 bases, and 7 bases separated the two germline ends. The V gene's germline CDR1 is MNHEY and CDR2 SVGEGT. In DNA, the CDR3 is TGTGCCAGCAGCGTCAGAAATCAGCCCCAGCATTTT. Translated, it gives CASSVRNQPQHF.

This clonotype was counted at least ten times. This chain links TRBV2 with TRBJ2-3, with D unresolved. CDR3 length: 16 residues. Germline V gene lookup returns CDR1 SNHLY and CDR2 FYNNEI. The V end was cut by 5 bases, the J end by 0 bases, with 15 bases between. For the CDR3, the DNA is TGTGCCAGCAGTCTCCGGGTCTTATCGAGCACAGATACGCAGTATTTT. Its translation: CASSLRVLSSTDTQYF.

This clonotype was seen at least ten times. The chain couples TRBV7-3 to TRBJ2-1; 8 bases agree with TRBD2. CDR1 and CDR2 from the germline V gene are SGHTA and FQGTGA. The CDR3 contains 16 residues. V was pared by 3 bases and J by 6 bases, with 10 bases of the junction left unmatched. As DNA, the CDR3 is TGTGCCAGCAGCTTTACCGGGACTAGTACGGGCAATGAGCAGTTCTTC. It encodes CASSFTGTSTGNEQFF.

This clonotype has a handful of counts. This chain uses TRBV5-5 with TRBJ1-1, with a weak D call TRBD1 (5 bases). CDR3 size: 15 residues. Looked up from germline, CDR1 is SGHKS and CDR2 is YYEKEE (reference sequence). The ends were cut back, 6 bases at V and 0 bases at J, with 15 bases in the middle. The CDR3 here is CASTRTSGMNTEAFF. As DNA, the CDR3 is TGTGCCAGCACACGGACATCGGGGATGAACACTGAAGCTTTCTTT. Using reference TRBV5-5 and TRBJ1-1 for the parts outside the CDR3, the full variable domain is DAGVTQSPTHLIKTRGQQVTLRCSPISGHKSVSWYQQVLGQGPQFIFQYYEKEERGRGNFPDRFSARQFPNYSSELNVNALLLGDSALYLCASTRTSGMNTEAFFGQGTRLTVV.

The table lists this clonotype with many counts. The chain recombines TRBV5-4 with TRBJ1-1; TRBD1 matches at 9 bases. V lost 4 bases and J lost 0; bases outside the gene matches: 4. The CDR3 has 15 amino acids. Germline V gene sequence: CDR1 SGHNT, CDR2 YYREEE (reference sequence). CDR3 in DNA: TGTGCCAGCAGCGAGGACAGGGGATTGAACACTGAAGCTTTCTTT. Translated, it gives CASSEDRGLNTEAFF.

This clonotype was seen at least ten times. V and J are TRBV27 and TRBJ1-1, with D hard to call. V lost 8 bases, J lost 6 bases, and 10 bases lay in between. The CDR3 extends over 11 amino acids. Germline lookup yields CDR1 MNHEY and CDR2 SMNVEV (reference sequence). The CDR3 DNA sequence: TGTGCCAGCCGGACGGGTCCTGAAGCTTTCTTT. This sequence encodes CASRTGPEAFF.

This clonotype was recorded at least ten times. V is TRBV7-2 and J is TRBJ2-3; 9 nucleotides align to TRBD2. CDR1 and CDR2 (germline): SGHTA, FQGNSA. V shed 5 bases and J 5 bases; nucleotides not matched to a gene: 2. CDR3 length equals 13 residues. Here the CDR3 DNA reads TGTGCCAGCAGCAGTAGCGGGGGAGATACGCAGTATTTT. Translation: CASSSSGGDTQYF.

This clonotype was counted many times. The chain employs TRBV5-4 and TRBJ2-5; D unclear. Trimming pared 4 bases from V and 2 bases from J, leaving 3 bases between. Germline CDR1 reads SGHNT; CDR2 reads YYREEE (reference sequence). The CDR3 consists of 11 residues. This chain's CDR3 is CASSMQETQYF. As DNA, the CDR3 is TGTGCCAGCAGCATGCAAGAGACCCAGTACTTC.

The rearrangement uses TRBV13 and TRBJ2-1; 12 nucleotides line up with TRBD2. Trimming cost V 5 bases and J 8 bases; bases outside gene matches: 7. This CDR3 comprises 15 residues. Germline V lookup: CDR1 PRHDT, CDR2 FYEKMQ (reference sequence). The CDR3 bases are TGTGCCAGCAGCCCTACTAGCGGGGGGATCGATGAGCAGTTCTTC. Protein sequence: CASSPTSGGIDEQFF.

This clonotype was observed many times. V is TRBV5-1 and J is TRBJ1-1; D unclear. Trimming stripped 4 bases from V and 5 bases from J, with 15 bases between. Germline loops: CDR1 SGHRS, CDR2 YFSETQ. This CDR3 spans 14 amino acids. CDR3 sequence: CASSALPTGTEAFF. CDR3 nucleotide sequence: TGCGCCAGCAGCGCCCTTCCGACTGGGACTGAAGCTTTCTTT.

This clonotype was seen a few times. The rearrangement joins TRBV7-2 to TRBJ1-2; D possibly corresponds to TRBD1 (5 bases). The CDR3 contains 15 residues. The V and J ends lost 1 base and 4 bases respectively, with 13 bases between them. In germline, CDR1 is SGHTA, CDR2 FQGNSA. CDR3 sequence: CASSLGDSTAYGYTF. Here the CDR3 DNA reads TGTGCCAGCAGCTTAGGAGACAGCACCGCCTATGGCTACACCTTC.

This clonotype was recorded at least ten times. This sequence joins TRBV7-9 and TRBJ1-1, with D possibly being TRBD1 (6 bases). Between the trimmed V and J ends, which lost 5 bases and 1 base, there was a span of 14 bases. Germline lookup yields CDR1 SEHNR and CDR2 FQNEAQ (reference sequence). CDR3 length equals 15 residues. Written as DNA, the CDR3 is TGTGCCAGCAGCCTGAGTCTAGGGGGGAACACTGAAGCTTTCTTT. As protein: CASSLSLGGNTEAFF. Drawing the rest from reference TRBV7-9 and TRBJ1-1, the complete variable domain is DTGVSQNPRHKITKRGQNVTFRCDPISEHNRLYWYRQTLGQGPEFLTYFQNEAQLEKSRLLSDRFSAERPKGSFSTLEIQRTEQGDSAMYLCASSLSLGGNTEAFFGQGTRLTVV.

This clonotype was detected many times. This chain connects TRBV11-2 to TRBJ1-2, with TRBD1 matching 10 bases. The ends lost 3 bases at V and 2 bases at J; junction bases unmatched: 0. The germline V gene has CDR1 SGHAT and CDR2 FQNNGV. The CDR3 has 14 residues. The CDR3 loop reads CASSLGQGNYGYTF. Written as DNA, the CDR3 is TGTGCCAGCAGCTTGGGACAGGGGAACTATGGCTACACCTTC. Combining the CDR3 with reference TRBV11-2 and TRBJ1-2 gives the whole variable domain EAGVAQSPRYKIIEKRQSVAFWCNPISGHATLYWYQQILGQGPKLLIQFQNNGVVDDSQLPKDRFSAERLKGVDSTLKIQPAKLEDSAVYLCASSLGQGNYGYTFGSGTRLTVV.

This clonotype was seen ten or more times. V and J are TRBV5-1 and TRBJ1-1; the D is unclear. This CDR3 comprises 12 residues. V gave up 5 bases and J gave up 0 bases, with 5 bases separating them. CDR1 is SGHRS, CDR2 YFSETQ, per germline. The CDR3 region is CASRQMNTEAFF. The CDR3 DNA follows: TGCGCCAGCAGACAAATGAACACTGAAGCTTTCTTT.